The source of this T cell receptor (beta chain) is a study of cytomegalovirus exposure and HLA in healthy donors. Germline V gene data show CDR1 as SEHNR and CDR2 as FQNEAQ (reference sequence). The CDR3 loop spans 14 amino acids. V was cut by 6 bases and J by 0 bases, with 10 bases left in between. Use of 60 Vbeta and 13 Jbeta primers characterized the PCR. Method: immunoSEQ multiplex PCR; TCRdb's copy keeps in-frame clones and lacks some. The data contain 57,000 or so clones, 70% to 80% of them singletons. The chain combines TRBV7-9 with TRBJ2-3; a weak D match, TRBD2 (6 bases). Sequenced material: PBMCs. The TCR was taken from a man over 45 in good health and CMV-seropositive. The CDR3 region has the DNA TGTGCCAGCAGACCGGGACTCAGCACAGATACGCAGTATTTT. Translating it yields CASRPGLSTDTQYF.